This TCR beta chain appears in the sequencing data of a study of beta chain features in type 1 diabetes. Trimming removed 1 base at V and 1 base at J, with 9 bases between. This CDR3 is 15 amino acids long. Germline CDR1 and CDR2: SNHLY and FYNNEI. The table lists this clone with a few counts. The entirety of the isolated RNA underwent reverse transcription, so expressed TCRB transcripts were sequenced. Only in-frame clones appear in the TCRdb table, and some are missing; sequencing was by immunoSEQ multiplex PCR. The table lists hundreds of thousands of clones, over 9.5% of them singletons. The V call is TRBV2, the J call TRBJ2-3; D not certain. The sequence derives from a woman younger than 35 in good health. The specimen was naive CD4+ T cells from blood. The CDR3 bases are TGTGCCAGCAGTGAAGAAGGCTTACGCACAGATACGCAGTATTTT. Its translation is CASSEEGLRTDTQYF.